Listed below are T cell receptor beta chains from one sample, sequenced in a study of blood T cells in healthy people across ages. TCRdb reprocessed the 5' RACE reads with MiXCR, giving one entry per CDR3 protein. In the table there are hundreds of thousands of distinct CDR3 sequences, 49% of which are singletons. Sequencing was performed on blood. These receptors all stem from an older woman in good health. The CDR3 runs from the conserved cysteine through the conserved F or W. A D gene is named only where the DNA matches it firmly. Clone size is shown for a subset of rows, as once, few, many or a class of expanded clone.

J gene | V gene | clone size | D gene | CDR3 protein | CDR3 DNA
TRBJ1-1 | TRBV6-2/TRBV6-3 | . | . | CASSYSDRAEGDRTFF | TGTGCTAGCAGTTACTCTGACCGTGCCGAGGGGGATAGGACTTTCTTT
TRBJ2-1 | TRBV20-1 | . | TRBD2 | CSPKTGTSGSWGNEQFF | TGCAGCCCTAAGACCGGGACTAGCGGGAGTTGGGGTAATGAGCAGTTCTTC
TRBJ2-7 | TRBV25-1 | . | . | CASSAFGYEQYF | TGTGCCAGCAGTGCCTTTGGCTACGAGCAGTACTTC
TRBJ2-5 | TRBV18 | . | . | CASSDGPRGTQYF | TGTGCCAGCTCGGACGGGCCTCGCGGGACCCAGTACTTC
TRBJ1-2 | TRBV9 | few | . | CASSADLGSGYTF | TGTGCCAGCAGCGCCGACTTGGGTTCTGGCTACACCTTC
TRBJ2-7 | TRBV10-3 | . | TRBD2 | CAISGLAGKHYEQYF | TGTGCCATCAGCGGACTAGCGGGTAAGCACTACGAGCAGTACTTC
TRBJ2-1 | TRBV10-3 | once | TRBD2 | CAISDLGLAGGLYNEQFF | TGTGCCATCAGTGACCTAGGACTAGCGGGAGGCCTCTACAATGAGCAGTTCTTC
TRBJ2-7 | TRBV6-2/TRBV6-3 | . | TRBD1 | CASSPLKDRGRYEQYF | TGTGCCAGCAGCCCCTTGAAGGACAGGGGTCGTTACGAGCAGTACTTC
TRBJ2-7 | TRBV7-2 | few | TRBD2 | CASSLEALAGGGEQYF | TGTGCCAGCAGCTTAGAGGCACTAGCGGGAGGCGGAGAGCAGTACTTC
TRBJ1-1 | TRBV7-9 | . | TRBD1 | CASSSRWTGGEAFF | TGTGCCAGCAGCTCCCGTTGGACAGGGGGTGAAGCTTTCTTT
TRBJ2-7 | TRBV28 | . | TRBD1 | CASGTGTGRYEQYF | TGTGCCAGCGGGACCGGGACAGGCCGCTACGAGCAGTACTTC
TRBJ1-1 | TRBV25-1 | . | . | CASRRDGEAFF | TGTGCCAGCAGAAGGGACGGAGAAGCTTTCTTT
TRBJ2-7 | TRBV12-3/TRBV12-4 | . | TRBD1 | CASSLTGQGIHEQYF | TGTGCCAGCAGTCTAACGGGACAGGGGATCCACGAGCAGTACTTC
TRBJ2-5 | TRBV7-9 | . | TRBD1 | CASSISNRGRQETQYF | TGTGCCAGCAGCATCTCGAACAGGGGGAGACAAGAGACCCAGTACTTC
TRBJ2-7 | TRBV10-3 | few | . | CAISEGAYEQYF | TGTGCCATCAGTGAGGGCGCCTACGAGCAGTACTTC
TRBJ2-3 | TRBV15 | . | . | CATSRGATDTQYF | TGTGCCACCAGCAGAGGAGCCACAGATACGCAGTATTTT
TRBJ2-7 | TRBV5-1 | . | TRBD1 | CASSLFLGQGSYEQYF | TGCGCCAGCAGCTTGTTCCTCGGACAGGGCTCCTACGAGCAGTACTTC
TRBJ1-1 | TRBV6-6 | . | TRBD1 | CAGRTGGAWTEAFF | TGTGCCGGACGGACAGGGGGCGCGTGGACTGAAGCTTTCTTT
TRBJ2-5 | TRBV5-1 | . | TRBD1 | CASSSTGAQETQYF | TGCGCCAGCAGCTCGACAGGGGCCCAAGAGACCCAGTACTTC
TRBJ2-1 | TRBV19 | many | TRBD2 | CASSTTSGSYDEQFF | TGTGCCAGTAGTACTACTAGCGGGAGTTATGATGAGCAGTTCTTC
TRBJ1-6 | TRBV10-3 | . | TRBD1 | CAISTPPGGSSYSSPLHF | TGTGCCATCAGTACACCCCCAGGGGGGAGCTCCTATAGTTCACCCCTCCACTTT
TRBJ2-1 | TRBV5-1 | . | . | CASSPALVAGYNEQFF | TGCGCCAGCAGCCCAGCCTTGGTTGCGGGTTACAATGAGCAGTTCTTC
TRBJ2-1 | TRBV7-3 | few | . | CASSSRPGTPYNEQFF | TGTGCCAGCAGCTCCCGGCCCGGGACCCCGTACAATGAGCAGTTCTTC
TRBJ1-1 | TRBV5-1 | . | . | CASSLEGGDEAFF | TGCGCCAGCAGCTTGGAAGGAGGCGATGAAGCTTTCTTT
TRBJ1-2 | TRBV7-2 | . | . | CASSPLTGLNYGYTF | TGTGCCAGCAGCCCACTGACAGGACTCAACTATGGCTACACCTTC
TRBJ2-7 | TRBV5-1 | few | TRBD2 | CASSWGLAGYEQYF | TGCGCCAGCAGCTGGGGACTAGCAGGGTACGAGCAGTACTTC
TRBJ1-2 | TRBV10-3 | . | . | CAISSSSGHGSSYTF | TGTGCCATCAGTTCTTCCTCGGGACATGGGAGTAGCTACACCTTC
TRBJ1-6 | TRBV27 | once | TRBD1 | CASSPQGRNNSPLHF | TGTGCCAGCAGTCCACAGGGGCGAAATAATTCACCCCTCCACTTT
TRBJ1-2 | TRBV29-1 | few | TRBD1 | CSVEDEGARYGYTF | TGCAGCGTTGAAGATGAGGGGGCGCGGTATGGCTACACCTTC
TRBJ2-5 | TRBV12-3/TRBV12-4 | few | TRBD2 | CASTRTSGSETQYF | TGTGCCAGCACCCGGACTAGTGGGTCGGAGACCCAGTACTTC
TRBJ2-1 | TRBV7-2 | few | . | CASSLRGRGYNEQFF | TGTGCCAGCAGCTTACGGGGCCGAGGGTACAATGAGCAGTTCTTC
TRBJ1-1 | TRBV5-6 | many | . | CASSAGLGRTNTEAFF | TGTGCCAGCAGCGCGGGTCTGGGGAGGACGAACACTGAAGCTTTCTTT
TRBJ2-7 | TRBV20-1 | . | . | CSARISAISSYNEQYF | TGCAGTGCTAGAATCTCCGCGATCAGCTCCTACAATGAGCAGTACTTC
TRBJ1-1 | TRBV20-1 | once | TRBD1 | CSASPGTGDTEAFF | TGCAGTGCTAGTCCTGGGACAGGGGACACTGAAGCTTTCTTT
TRBJ2-3 | TRBV29-1 | . | TRBD2 | CSVGPSGSPDTQYF | TGCAGCGTTGGTCCTAGCGGGAGTCCAGATACGCAGTATTTT
TRBJ1-5 | TRBV12-3/TRBV12-4 | . | . | CASSLFADNQPQHF | TGTGCCAGCAGTTTATTTGCAGACAATCAGCCCCAGCATTTT
TRBJ2-5 | TRBV7-9 | . | TRBD1 | CASSLTTGGAWETQYF | TGTGCCAGCAGCTTAACGACAGGGGGCGCATGGGAGACCCAGTACTTC
TRBJ2-3 | TRBV27 | few | TRBD2 | CASSLSLAASTDTQYF | TGTGCCAGCAGTTTATCCCTAGCGGCAAGCACAGATACGCAGTATTTT
TRBJ1-1 | TRBV28 | . | TRBD1 | CAITTGVSSMNTEAFF | TGTGCCATTACGACAGGGGTCTCCTCTATGAACACTGAAGCTTTCTTT
TRBJ2-7 | TRBV28 | . | . | CASSSTTINDEQYF | TGTGCCAGCAGTTCAACCACCATCAACGACGAGCAGTACTTC
TRBJ2-5 | TRBV6-5 | . | . | CASSYSAAQETQYF | TGTGCCAGCAGTTACTCCGCGGCCCAAGAGACCCAGTACTTC
TRBJ2-1 | TRBV11-2 | once | . | CASSPVKGRYNEQFF | TGTGCCAGCAGCCCCGTTAAGGGGCGTTACAATGAGCAGTTCTTC
TRBJ2-1 | TRBV28 | . | TRBD2 | CASGSPGLGNEQFF | TGTGCCAGCGGGTCGCCGGGACTAGGGAATGAGCAGTTCTTC
TRBJ2-7 | TRBV7-2 | . | . | CASSLPGQSYEQYF | TGTGCCAGCAGCTTGCCGGGACAATCCTACGAGCAGTACTTC
TRBJ2-7 | TRBV7-2 | . | . | CASSLKTPSYEQYF | TGTGCCAGCAGCTTGAAGACACCCTCCTACGAGCAGTACTTC
TRBJ2-7 | TRBV27 | . | TRBD1 | CASSFLPGQGAGEQYF | TGTGCCAGCAGTTTCCTACCGGGACAGGGGGCGGGTGAGCAGTACTTC
TRBJ2-1 | TRBV18 | . | TRBD2 | CASSLREVANEQFF | TGTGCCAGCTCATTACGGGAGGTTGCCAATGAGCAGTTCTTC
TRBJ2-1 | TRBV7-2 | . | TRBD2 | CASSPCGGRGNEQFF | TGTGCCAGCAGTCCCTGTGGCGGGAGGGGGAATGAGCAGTTCTTC
TRBJ2-3 | TRBV28 | . | . | CASSLGLGDIWQDTQYF | TGTGCCAGCAGTTTAGGGTTGGGGGACATCTGGCAAGATACGCAGTATTTT
TRBJ2-7 | TRBV18 | . | . | CASSPSFGYHEQYF | TGTGCCAGCTCACCAAGTTTCGGATACCACGAGCAGTACTTC
TRBJ2-1 | TRBV5-1 | . | . | CASKDTDSEQFF | TGCGCCAGCAAGGATACGGACTCTGAGCAGTTCTTC